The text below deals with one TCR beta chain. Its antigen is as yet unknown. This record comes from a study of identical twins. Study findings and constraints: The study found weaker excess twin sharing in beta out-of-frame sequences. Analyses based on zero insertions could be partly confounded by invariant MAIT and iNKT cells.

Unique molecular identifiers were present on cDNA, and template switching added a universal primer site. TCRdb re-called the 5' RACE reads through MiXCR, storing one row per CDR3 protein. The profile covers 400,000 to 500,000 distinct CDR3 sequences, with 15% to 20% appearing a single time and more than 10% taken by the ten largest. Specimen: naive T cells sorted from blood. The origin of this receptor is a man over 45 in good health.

In DNA form, the CDR3 reads TGTGCCAGCAGTTACAGGGGGCGGGAGACTGAAGCTTTCTTT. Encoded protein: CASSYRGRETEAFF. The V gene is TRBV6-5, the J gene TRBJ1-1, with 7 bases lining up with TRBD1. The CDR3 is made up of 14 amino acids. Unmatched junction bases numbered 5, after V lost 2 bases and J lost 5 bases. Germline assignment: CDR1 MNHEY and CDR2 SVGAGI.